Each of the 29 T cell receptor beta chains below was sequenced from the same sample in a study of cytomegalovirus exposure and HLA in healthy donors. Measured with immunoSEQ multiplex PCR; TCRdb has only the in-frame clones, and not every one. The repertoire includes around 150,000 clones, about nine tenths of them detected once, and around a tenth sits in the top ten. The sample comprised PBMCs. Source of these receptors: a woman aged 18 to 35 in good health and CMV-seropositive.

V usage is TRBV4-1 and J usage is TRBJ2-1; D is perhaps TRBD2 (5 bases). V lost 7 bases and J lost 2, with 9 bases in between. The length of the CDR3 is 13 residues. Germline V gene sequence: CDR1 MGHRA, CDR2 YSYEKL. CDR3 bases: TGCGCCAGCAACGGGAACACCTACAATGAGCAGTTCTTC. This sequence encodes CASNGNTYNEQFF.

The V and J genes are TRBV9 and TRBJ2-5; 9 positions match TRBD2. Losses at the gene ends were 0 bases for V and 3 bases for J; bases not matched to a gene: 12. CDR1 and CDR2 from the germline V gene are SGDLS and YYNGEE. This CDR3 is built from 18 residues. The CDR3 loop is CASSVGVAGDGVKETQYF. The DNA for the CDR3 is TGTGCCAGCAGCGTAGGTGTAGCGGGAGATGGGGTGAAAGAGACCCAGTACTTC. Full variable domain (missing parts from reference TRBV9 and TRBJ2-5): DSGVTQTPKHLITATGQRVTLRCSPRSGDLSVYWYQQSLDQGLQFLIQYYNGEERAKGNILERFSAQQFPDLHSELNLSSLELGDSALYFCASSVGVAGDGVKETQYFGPGTRLLVL.

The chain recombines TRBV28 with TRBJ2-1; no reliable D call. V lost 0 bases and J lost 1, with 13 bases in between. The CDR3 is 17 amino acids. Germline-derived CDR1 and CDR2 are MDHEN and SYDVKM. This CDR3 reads CASSLWMSGGSYNEQFF. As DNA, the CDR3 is TGTGCCAGCAGTTTATGGATGTCGGGTGGGTCCTACAATGAGCAGTTCTTC.

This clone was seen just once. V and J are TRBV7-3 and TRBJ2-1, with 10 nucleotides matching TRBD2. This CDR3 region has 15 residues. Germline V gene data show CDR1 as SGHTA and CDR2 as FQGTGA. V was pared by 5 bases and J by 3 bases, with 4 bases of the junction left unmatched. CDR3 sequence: CASSQRTSGYNEQFF. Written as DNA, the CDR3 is TGTGCCAGCAGCCAGAGGACTAGCGGCTACAATGAGCAGTTCTTC.

In nucleotides, the CDR3 is TGTGCCAGCAGACCCACGGACAGGACCTACGAGCAGTACTTC. It encodes CASRPTDRTYEQYF. V gene TRBV6-5 combines with J gene TRBJ2-7; 7 bases are a match to TRBD1. V trimming: 6 bases; J trimming: 2 bases; junction bases outside the gene matches: 7. Germline V gene data show CDR1 as MNHEY and CDR2 as SVGAGI. This CDR3 has 14 residues.

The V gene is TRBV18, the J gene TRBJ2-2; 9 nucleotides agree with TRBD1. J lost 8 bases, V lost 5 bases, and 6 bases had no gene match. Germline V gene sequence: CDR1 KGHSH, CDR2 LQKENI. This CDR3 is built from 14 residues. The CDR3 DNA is TGTGCCAGCTCAAAAGCACAGGGGGCGGGGGAGCTGTTTTTT. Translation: CASSKAQGAGELFF.

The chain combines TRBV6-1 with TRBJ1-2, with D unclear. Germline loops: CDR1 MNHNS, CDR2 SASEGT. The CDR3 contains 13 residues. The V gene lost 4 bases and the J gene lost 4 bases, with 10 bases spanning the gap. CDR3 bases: TGTGCCAGCAGTGCGGGAGTATCCTATGGCTACACCTTC. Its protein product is CASSAGVSYGYTF.

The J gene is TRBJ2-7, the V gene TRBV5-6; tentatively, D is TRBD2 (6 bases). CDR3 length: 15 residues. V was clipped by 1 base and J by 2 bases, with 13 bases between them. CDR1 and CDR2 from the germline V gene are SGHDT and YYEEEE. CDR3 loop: CASSLNGDFTYEQYF. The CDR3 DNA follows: TGTGCCAGCAGCTTGAACGGGGACTTTACCTACGAGCAGTACTTC.

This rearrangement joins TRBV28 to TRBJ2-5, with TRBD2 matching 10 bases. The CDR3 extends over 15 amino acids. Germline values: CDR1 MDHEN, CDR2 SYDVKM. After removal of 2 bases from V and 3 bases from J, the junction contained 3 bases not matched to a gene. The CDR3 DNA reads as TGTGCCAGCAGTTTAAGAACTAGCGGGAAAGAGACCCAGTACTTC. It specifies CASSLRTSGKETQYF.

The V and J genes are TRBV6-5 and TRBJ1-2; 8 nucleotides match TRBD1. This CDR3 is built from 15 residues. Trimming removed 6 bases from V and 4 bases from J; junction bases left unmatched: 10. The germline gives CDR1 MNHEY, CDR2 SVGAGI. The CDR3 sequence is CASSSPPGGGYGYTF. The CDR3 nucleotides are TGTGCCAGCAGCTCCCCCCCAGGGGGCGGCTATGGCTACACCTTC.

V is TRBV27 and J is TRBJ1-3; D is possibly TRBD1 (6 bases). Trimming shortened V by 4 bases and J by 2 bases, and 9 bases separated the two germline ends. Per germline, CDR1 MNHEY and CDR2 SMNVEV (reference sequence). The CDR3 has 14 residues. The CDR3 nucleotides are TGTGCCAGCAGTTACGGGGGGCCTGGAAACACCATATATTTT. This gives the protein CASSYGGPGNTIYF.

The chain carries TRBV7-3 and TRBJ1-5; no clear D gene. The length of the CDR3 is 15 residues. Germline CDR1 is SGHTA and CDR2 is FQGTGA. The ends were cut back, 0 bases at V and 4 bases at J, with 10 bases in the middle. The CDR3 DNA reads TGTGCCAGCAGCTTAACCGGCGGGTGGAATCAGCCCCAGCATTTT. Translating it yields CASSLTGGWNQPQHF. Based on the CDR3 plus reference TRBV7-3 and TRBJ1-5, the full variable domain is GAGVSQTPSNKVTEKGKYVELRCDPISGHTALYWYRQSLGQGPEFLIYFQGTGAADDSGLPNDRFFAVRPEGSVSTLKIQRTERGDSAVYLCASSLTGGWNQPQHFGDGTRLSIL.

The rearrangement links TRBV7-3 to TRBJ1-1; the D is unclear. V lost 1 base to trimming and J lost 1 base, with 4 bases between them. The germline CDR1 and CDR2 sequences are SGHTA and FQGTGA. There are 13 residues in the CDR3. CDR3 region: CASSLSENTEAFF. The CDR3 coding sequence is TGTGCCAGCAGCTTAAGCGAGAACACTGAAGCTTTCTTT.

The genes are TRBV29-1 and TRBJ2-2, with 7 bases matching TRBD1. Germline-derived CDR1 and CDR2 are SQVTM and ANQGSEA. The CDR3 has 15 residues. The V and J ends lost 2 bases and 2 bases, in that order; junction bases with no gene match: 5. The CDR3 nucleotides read TGCAGCGTTGAATATGGGACAGTCAACACCGGGGAGCTGTTTTTT. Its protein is CSVEYGTVNTGELFF.

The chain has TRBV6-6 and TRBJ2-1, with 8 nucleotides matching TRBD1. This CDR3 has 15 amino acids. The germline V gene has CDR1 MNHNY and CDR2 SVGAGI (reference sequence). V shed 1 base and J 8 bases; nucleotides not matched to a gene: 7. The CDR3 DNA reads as TGTGCCAGCAGTTACTACCAGGGGGCTGGTGATGAGCAGTTCTTC. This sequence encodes CASSYYQGAGDEQFF.

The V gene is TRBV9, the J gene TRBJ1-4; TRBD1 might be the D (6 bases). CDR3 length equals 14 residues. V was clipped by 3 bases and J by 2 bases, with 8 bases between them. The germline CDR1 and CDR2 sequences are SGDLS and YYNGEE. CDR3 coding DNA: TGTGCCAGCAGCGCCACAGGGACTAATGAAAAACTGTTTTTT. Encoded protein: CASSATGTNEKLFF.

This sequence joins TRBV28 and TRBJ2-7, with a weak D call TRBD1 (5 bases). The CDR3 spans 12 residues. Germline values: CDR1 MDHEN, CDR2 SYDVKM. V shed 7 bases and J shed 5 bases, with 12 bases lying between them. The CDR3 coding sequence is TGTGCCAGCAAGACAGAAGGGGACGAGCAGTACTTC. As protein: CASKTEGDEQYF.

The CDR3 loop is CASSRGDTIYEQYF. The CDR3 region has the DNA TGTGCCAGCTCACGGGGCGACACCATCTACGAGCAGTACTTC. V gene TRBV18 combines with J gene TRBJ2-7; D is possibly TRBD1 (5 bases). CDR1 is KGHSH and CDR2 is LQKENI in the germline V gene. The CDR3 spans 14 residues. V was shortened by 4 bases and J by 3 bases, with 13 bases between the two germline ends.

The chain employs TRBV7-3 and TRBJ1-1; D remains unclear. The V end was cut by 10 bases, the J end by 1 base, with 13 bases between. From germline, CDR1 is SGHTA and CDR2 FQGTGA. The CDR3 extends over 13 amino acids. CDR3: CATSPSGNTEAFF. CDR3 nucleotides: TGTGCCACCTCTCCGAGCGGGAACACTGAAGCTTTCTTT.

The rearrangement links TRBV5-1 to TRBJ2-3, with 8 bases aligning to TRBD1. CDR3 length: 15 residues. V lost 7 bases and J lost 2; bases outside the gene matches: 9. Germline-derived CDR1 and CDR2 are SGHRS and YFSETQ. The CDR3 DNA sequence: TGCGCCAGCTCATCCGGGACAGGAAACACAGATACGCAGTATTTT. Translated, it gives CASSSGTGNTDTQYF.

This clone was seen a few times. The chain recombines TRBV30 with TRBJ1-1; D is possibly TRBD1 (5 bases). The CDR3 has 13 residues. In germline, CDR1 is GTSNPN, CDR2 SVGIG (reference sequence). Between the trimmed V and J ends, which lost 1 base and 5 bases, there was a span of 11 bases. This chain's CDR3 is CAWSDQGGTEAFF. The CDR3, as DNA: TGTGCCTGGAGTGATCAGGGAGGGACTGAAGCTTTCTTT. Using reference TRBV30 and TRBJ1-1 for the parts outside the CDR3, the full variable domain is SQTIHQWPATLVQPVGSPLSLECTVEGTSNPNLYWYRQAAGRGLQLLFYSVGIGQISSEVPQNLSASRPQDRQFILSSKKLLLSDSGFYLCAWSDQGGTEAFFGQGTRLTVV.

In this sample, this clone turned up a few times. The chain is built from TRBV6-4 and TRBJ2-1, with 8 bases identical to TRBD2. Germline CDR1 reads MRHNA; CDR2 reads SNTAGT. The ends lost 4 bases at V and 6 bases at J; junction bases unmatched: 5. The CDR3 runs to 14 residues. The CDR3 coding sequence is TGTGCCAGCAGTGCCGGGAGGGCCGGCAATGAGCAGTTCTTC. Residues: CASSAGRAGNEQFF.

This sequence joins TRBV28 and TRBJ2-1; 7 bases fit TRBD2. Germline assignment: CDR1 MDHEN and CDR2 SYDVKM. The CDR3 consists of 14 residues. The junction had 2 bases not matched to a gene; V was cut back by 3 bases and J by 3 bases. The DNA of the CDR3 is TGTGCCAGCAGTTTCGCGGGAGACTACAATGAGCAGTTCTTC. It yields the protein CASSFAGDYNEQFF.

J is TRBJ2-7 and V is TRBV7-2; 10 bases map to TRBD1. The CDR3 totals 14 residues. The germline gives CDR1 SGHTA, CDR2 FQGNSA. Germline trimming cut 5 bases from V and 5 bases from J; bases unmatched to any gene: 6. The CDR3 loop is CASSPDRGRNEQYF. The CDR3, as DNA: TGTGCCAGCAGCCCCGACAGGGGGCGCAACGAGCAGTACTTC.

The DNA of the CDR3 is TGTGCCAGCAGCCAAGGAACGGTCTCCTACGAGCAGTACTTC. Residues: CASSQGTVSYEQYF. V is TRBV4-2 and J is TRBJ2-7; D is ambiguous. Germline V gives CDR1 LGHNA, CDR2 YNFKEQ. The V end was cut by 1 base, the J end by 0 bases, with 7 bases between. CDR3 length: 14 residues.

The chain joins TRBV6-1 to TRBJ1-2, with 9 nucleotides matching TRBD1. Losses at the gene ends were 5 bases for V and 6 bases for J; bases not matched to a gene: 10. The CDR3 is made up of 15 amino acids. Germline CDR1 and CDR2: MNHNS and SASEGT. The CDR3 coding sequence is TGTGCCAGCAGTCGATCGGGACAGGGAAAGGATGGCTACACCTTC. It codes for CASSRSGQGKDGYTF.

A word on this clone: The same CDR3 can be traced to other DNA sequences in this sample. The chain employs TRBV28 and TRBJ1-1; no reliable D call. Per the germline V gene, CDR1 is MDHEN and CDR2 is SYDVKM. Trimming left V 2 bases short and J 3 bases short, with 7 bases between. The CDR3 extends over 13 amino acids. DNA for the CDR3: TGTGCCAGCAGTTTAAAGCGGGACACTGAAGCTTTCTTT. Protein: CASSLKRDTEAFF.

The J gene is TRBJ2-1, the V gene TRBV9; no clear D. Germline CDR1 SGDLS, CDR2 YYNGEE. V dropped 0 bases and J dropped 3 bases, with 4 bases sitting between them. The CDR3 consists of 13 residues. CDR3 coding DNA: TGTGCCAGCAGCGTAGGACACTACAATGAGCAGTTCTTC. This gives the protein CASSVGHYNEQFF.

The CDR3 region is CASSTTVNTEAFF. CDR3 DNA: TGTGCCAGCAGCACAACAGTGAACACTGAAGCTTTCTTT. The chain recombines TRBV9 with TRBJ1-1; no clear D. Trimming removed 4 bases at V and 0 bases at J, with 7 bases between. This CDR3 has 13 residues. CDR1 and CDR2 (germline): SGDLS, YYNGEE.